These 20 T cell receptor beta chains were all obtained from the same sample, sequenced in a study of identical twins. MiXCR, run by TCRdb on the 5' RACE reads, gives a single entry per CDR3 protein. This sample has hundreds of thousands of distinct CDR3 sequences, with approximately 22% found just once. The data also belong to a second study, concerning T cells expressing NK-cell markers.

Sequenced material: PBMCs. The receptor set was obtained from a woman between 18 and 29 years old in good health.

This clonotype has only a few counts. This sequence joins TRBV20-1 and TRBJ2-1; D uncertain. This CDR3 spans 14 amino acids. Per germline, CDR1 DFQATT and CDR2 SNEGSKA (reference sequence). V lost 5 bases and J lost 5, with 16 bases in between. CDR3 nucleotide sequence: TGCAGTGCTGCGATGGCAAGGAGAAACAATGAGCAGTTCTTC. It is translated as CSAAMARRNNEQFF.

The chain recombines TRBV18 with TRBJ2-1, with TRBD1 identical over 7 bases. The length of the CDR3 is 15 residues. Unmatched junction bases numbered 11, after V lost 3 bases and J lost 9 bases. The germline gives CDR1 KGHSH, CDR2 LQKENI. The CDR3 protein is CASSPRQGYEGEQFF. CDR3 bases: TGTGCCAGCTCACCGCGACAGGGTTATGAGGGTGAGCAGTTCTTC. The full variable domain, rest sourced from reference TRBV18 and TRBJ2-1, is NAGVMQNPRHLVRRRGQEARLRCSPMKGHSHVYWYRQLPEEGLKFMVYLQKENIIDESGMPKERFSAEFPKEGPSILRIQQVVRGDSAAYFCASSPRQGYEGEQFFGPGTRLTVL.

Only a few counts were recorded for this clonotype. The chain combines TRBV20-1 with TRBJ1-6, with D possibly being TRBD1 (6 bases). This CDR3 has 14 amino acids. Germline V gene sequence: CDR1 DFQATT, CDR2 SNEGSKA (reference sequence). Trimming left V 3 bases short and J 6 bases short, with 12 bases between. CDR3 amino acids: CSASEGHLNSPLHF. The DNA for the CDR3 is TGCAGTGCTAGTGAGGGACACCTTAATTCACCCCTCCACTTT.

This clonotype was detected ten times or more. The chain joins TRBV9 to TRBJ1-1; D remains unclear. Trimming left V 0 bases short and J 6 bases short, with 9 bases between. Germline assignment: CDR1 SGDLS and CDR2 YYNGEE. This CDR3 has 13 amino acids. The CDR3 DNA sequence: TGTGCCAGCAGCGTAGCAGCGGGCTCTGAAGCTTTCTTT. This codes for CASSVAAGSEAFF.

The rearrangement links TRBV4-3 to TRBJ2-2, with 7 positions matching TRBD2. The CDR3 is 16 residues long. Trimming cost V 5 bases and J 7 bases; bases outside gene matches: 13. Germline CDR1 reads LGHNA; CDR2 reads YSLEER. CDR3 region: CASSVNVAGEGGELFF. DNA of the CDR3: TGCGCCAGCAGCGTCAACGTGGCGGGAGAGGGCGGGGAGCTGTTTTTT.

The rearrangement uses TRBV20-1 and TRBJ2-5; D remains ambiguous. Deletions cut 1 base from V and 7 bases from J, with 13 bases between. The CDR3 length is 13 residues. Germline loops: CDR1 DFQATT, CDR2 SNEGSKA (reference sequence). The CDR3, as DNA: TGCAGTGCTAGAGTTTGGCAGGCCCCGACCCAGTACTTC. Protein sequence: CSARVWQAPTQYF.

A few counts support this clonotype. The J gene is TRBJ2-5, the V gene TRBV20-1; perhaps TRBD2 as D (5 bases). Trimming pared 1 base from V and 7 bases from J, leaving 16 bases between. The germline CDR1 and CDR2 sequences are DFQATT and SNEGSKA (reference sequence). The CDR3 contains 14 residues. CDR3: CSARAWAVGGTQYF. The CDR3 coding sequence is TGCAGTGCTAGAGCCTGGGCCGTAGGAGGGACCCAGTACTTC.

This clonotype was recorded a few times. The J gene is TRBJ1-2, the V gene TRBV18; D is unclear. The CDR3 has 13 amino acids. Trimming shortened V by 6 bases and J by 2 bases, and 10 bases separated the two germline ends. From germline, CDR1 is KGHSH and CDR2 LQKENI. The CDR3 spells CASSVGSNYGYTF. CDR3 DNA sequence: TGTGCCAGCTCGGTAGGGTCGAACTATGGCTACACCTTC.

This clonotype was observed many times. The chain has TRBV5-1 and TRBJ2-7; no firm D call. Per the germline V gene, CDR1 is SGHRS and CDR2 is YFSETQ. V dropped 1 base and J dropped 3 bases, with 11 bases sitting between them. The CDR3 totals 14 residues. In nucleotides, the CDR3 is TGCGCCAGCAGCTTGCTGGACCCGAGCTACGAGCAGTACTTC. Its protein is CASSLLDPSYEQYF.

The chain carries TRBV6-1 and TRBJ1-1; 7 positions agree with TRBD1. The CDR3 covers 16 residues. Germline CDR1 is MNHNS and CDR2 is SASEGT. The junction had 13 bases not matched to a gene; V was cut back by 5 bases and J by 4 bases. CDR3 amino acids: CASSLAGGPGATEAFF. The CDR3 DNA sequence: TGTGCCAGCAGTCTCGCAGGGGGTCCCGGGGCCACTGAAGCTTTCTTT.

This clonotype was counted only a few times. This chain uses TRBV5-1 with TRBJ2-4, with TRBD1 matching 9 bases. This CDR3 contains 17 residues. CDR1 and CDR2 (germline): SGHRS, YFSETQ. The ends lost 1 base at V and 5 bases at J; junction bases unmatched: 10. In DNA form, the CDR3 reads TGCGCCAGCAGCTTGTATACCGGGACAGGGATCGAAAACATTCAGTACTTC. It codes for CASSLYTGTGIENIQYF.

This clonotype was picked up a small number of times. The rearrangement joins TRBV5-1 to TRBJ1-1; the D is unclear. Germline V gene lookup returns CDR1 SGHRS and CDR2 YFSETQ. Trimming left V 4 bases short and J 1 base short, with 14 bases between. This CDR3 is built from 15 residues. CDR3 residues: CASSPEPERNTEAFF. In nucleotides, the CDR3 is TGCGCCAGCAGCCCTGAGCCCGAGAGGAACACTGAAGCTTTCTTT.

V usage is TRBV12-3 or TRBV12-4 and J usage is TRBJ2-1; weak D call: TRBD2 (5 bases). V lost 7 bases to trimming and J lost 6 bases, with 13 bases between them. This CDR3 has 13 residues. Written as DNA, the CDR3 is TGTGCCAGCAAGAGCGGTTGGAGCAATGAGCAGTTCTTC. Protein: CASKSGWSNEQFF.

In DNA, the CDR3 is TGCGCCAGCAGCGGACCACCGGGGGAAGCTTTCTTT. Translated, it gives CASSGPPGEAFF. The gene calls are TRBV5-1 and TRBJ1-1; no firm D call. Per the germline V gene, CDR1 is SGHRS and CDR2 is YFSETQ. This CDR3 contains 12 residues. V was clipped by 4 bases and J by 8 bases, with 12 bases between them. The variable domain in full, with the rest retrieved from reference TRBV5-1 and TRBJ1-1, is KAGVTQTPRYLIKTRGQQVTLSCSPISGHRSVSWYQQTPGQGLQFLFEYFSETQRNKGNFPGRFSGRQFSNSRSEMNVSTLELGDSALYLCASSGPPGEAFFGQGTRLTVV.

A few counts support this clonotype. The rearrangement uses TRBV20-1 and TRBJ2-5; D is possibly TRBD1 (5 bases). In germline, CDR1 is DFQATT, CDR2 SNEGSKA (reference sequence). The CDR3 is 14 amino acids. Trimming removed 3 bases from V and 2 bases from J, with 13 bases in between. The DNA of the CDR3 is TGCAGTGCTAGCCTCAGGGTCCAGCAAGAGACCCAGTACTTC. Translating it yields CSASLRVQQETQYF.

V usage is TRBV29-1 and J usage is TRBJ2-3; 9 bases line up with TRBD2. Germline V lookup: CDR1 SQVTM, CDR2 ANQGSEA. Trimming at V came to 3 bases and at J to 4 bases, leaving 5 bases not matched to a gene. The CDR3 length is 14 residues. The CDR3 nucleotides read TGCAGCGTTGAGGGCGGGAGGGACGCAGATACGCAGTATTTT. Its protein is CSVEGGRDADTQYF.

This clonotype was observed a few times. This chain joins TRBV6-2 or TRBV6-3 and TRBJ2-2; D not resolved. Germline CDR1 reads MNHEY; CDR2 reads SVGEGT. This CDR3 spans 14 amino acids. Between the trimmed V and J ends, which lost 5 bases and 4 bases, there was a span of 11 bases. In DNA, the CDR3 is TGTGCCAGCAGTCCTCCCCACCGCACCGGGGAGCTGTTTTTT. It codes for CASSPPHRTGELFF.

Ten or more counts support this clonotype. CDR3 loop: CAISESGGYEQYF. The DNA for the CDR3 is TGTGCCATCAGTGAGTCTGGGGGCTACGAGCAGTACTTC. The rearrangement joins TRBV10-3 to TRBJ2-7, with D perhaps being TRBD1 or TRBD2 (5 bases each). Germline-derived CDR1 and CDR2 are ENHRY and SYGVKD. The CDR3 totals 13 residues. The V and J ends lost 0 bases and 3 bases respectively, with 6 bases between them.

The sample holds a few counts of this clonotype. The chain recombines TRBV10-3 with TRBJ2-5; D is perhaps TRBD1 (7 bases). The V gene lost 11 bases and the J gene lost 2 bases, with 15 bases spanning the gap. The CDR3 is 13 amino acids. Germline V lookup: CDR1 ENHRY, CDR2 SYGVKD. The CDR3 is CASGGQPQETQYF. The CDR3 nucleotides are TGTGCCTCCGGGGGACAGCCTCAAGAGACCCAGTACTTC.

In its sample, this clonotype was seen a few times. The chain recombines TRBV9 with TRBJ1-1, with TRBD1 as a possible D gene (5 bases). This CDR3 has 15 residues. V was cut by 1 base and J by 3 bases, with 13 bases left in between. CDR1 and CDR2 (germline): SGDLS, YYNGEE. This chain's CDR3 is CASSVSPGGHTEAFF. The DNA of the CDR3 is TGTGCCAGCAGCGTATCCCCTGGGGGACACACTGAAGCTTTCTTT.